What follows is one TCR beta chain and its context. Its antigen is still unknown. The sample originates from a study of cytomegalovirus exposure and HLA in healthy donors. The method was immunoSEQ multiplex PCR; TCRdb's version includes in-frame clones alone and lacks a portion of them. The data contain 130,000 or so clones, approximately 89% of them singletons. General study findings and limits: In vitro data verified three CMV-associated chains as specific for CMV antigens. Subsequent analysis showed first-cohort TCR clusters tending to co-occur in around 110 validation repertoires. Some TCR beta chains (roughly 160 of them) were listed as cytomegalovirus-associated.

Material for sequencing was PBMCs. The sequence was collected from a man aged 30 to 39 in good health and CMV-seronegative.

CDR3 DNA: TGTGCCAGCAGCAAGGGACTTAATGAAAAACTGTTTTTT. It translates to CASSKGLNEKLFF. V and J are TRBV7-9 and TRBJ1-4; maybe TRBD1 (5 bases). The CDR3 consists of 13 residues. Trimming cost V 5 bases and J 4 bases, with 8 bases left between them. Germline CDR1 SEHNR, CDR2 FQNEAQ (reference sequence).